This T cell receptor (beta chain) was identified during a study of T cells expressing NK-cell markers. On the study more broadly: Repertoire data for TCR beta were derived from sorted T cells (CD3+CD56+NKG2C+, CD3+CD56+NKG2C- and CD3+CD56-NKG2C+). Eight donors were sequenced, seven testing HCMV-seropositive and one testing seronegative.

The CDR3 extends over 16 amino acids. The germline V gene encodes CDR1 LGHNA and CDR2 YSLEER. Of note for this clonotype: As yet, its antigen is unknown.

Study results and caveats: The contribution of dominant NKG2C+ clonotypes to CD8+ T cells in roughly six donors was 1.0-7.0%. In several donors, dominant clonotypes made up roughly 28.3-65% of CD3+CD56-NKG2C+ cells.

TCRdb re-called the 5' RACE reads, yielding one record per CDR3 amino acid sequence without DNA. This table lists some 280,000 distinct CDR3 sequences. The chain combines TRBV4-3 with TRBJ2-5; TCRdb's D call, TRBD2, is unchecked because there is no DNA. The TCR was taken from a man between 18 and 35 years old in good health. Sequencing was carried out using blood T cells: a sorted CD56 or NKG2C T cell subset, CD4+ or CD8+ T cells, or bulk PBMC T cells (not recorded which). CDR3 in amino acids: CASSLTSGRSQETQYF.